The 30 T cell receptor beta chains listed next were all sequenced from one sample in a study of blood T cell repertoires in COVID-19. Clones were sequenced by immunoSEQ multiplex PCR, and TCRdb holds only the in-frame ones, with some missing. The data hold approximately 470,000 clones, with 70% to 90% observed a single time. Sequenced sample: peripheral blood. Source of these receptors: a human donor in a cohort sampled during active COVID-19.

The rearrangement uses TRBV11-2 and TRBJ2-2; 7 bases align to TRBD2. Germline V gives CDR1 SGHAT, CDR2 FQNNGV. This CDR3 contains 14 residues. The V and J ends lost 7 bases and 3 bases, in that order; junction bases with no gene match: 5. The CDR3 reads CASTLSGDTGELFF. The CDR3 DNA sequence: TGTGCCAGCACCCTAAGCGGGGACACCGGGGAGCTGTTTTTT.

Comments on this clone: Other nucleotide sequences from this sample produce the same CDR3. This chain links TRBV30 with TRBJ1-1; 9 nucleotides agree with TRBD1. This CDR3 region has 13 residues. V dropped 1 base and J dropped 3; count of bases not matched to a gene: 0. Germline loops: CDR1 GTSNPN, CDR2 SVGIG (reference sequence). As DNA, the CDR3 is TGTGCCTGGAGTGGGGACAGGGACACTGAAGCTTTCTTT. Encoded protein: CAWSGDRDTEAFF. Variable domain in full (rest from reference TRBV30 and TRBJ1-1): SQTIHQWPATLVQPVGSPLSLECTVEGTSNPNLYWYRQAAGRGLQLLFYSVGIGQISSEVPQNLSASRPQDRQFILSSKKLLLSDSGFYLCAWSGDRDTEAFFGQGTRLTVV.

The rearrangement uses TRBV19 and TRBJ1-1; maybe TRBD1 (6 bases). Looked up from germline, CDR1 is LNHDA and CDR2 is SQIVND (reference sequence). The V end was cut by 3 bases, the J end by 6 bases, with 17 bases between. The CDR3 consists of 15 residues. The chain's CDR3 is CASSIGLGGAAEAFF. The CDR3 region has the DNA TGTGCCAGTAGTATTGGCCTAGGGGGGGCCGCTGAAGCTTTCTTT.

DNA of the CDR3: TGTGCCAGTAGTACAGGGACAGGGGGTCGCGAGCAGTACTTC. Its translation: CASSTGTGGREQYF. The V call is TRBV19, the J call TRBJ2-7; 11 nucleotides match TRBD1. The germline CDR1 and CDR2 sequences are LNHDA and SQIVND (reference sequence). CDR3 length equals 14 residues. V lost 4 bases and J lost 6; bases outside the gene matches: 5. The entire variable domain, with the rest obtained from reference TRBV19 and TRBJ2-7, is as follows: DGGITQSPKYLFRKEGQNVTLSCEQNLNHDAMYWYRQDPGQGLRLIYYSQIVNDFQKGDIAEGYSVSREKKESFPLTVTSAQKNPTAFYLCASSTGTGGREQYFGPGTRLTVT.

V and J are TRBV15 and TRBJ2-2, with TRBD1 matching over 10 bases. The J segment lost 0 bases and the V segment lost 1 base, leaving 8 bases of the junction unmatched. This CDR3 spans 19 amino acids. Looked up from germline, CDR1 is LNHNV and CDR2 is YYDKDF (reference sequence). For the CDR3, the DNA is TGTGCCACCAGCAGAGCCCCGGGACAGGGGAAGGCGAACACCGGGGAGCTGTTTTTT. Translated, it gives CATSRAPGQGKANTGELFF.

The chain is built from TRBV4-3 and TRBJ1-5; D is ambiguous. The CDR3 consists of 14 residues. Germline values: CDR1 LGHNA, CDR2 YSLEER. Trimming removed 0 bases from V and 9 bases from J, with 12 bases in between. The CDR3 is CASSQDSQVGPQHF. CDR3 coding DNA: TGCGCCAGCAGCCAAGATTCCCAGGTGGGGCCCCAGCATTTT.

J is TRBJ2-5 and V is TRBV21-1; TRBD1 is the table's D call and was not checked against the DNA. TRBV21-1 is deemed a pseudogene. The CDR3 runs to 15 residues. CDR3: CASSRSGQGSATQYF. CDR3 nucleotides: TGTGCCAGCAGCAGATCGGGACAGGGTTCGGCGACCCAGTACTTC.

CDR3 DNA: TGTGCCAGCAGCCAAGTAGCGGGATATTTTTACGAGCAGTACTTC. Its protein is CASSQVAGYFYEQYF. The V gene is TRBV3-1 (or the pseudogene TRBV3-2), the J gene TRBJ2-7; 8 nucleotides agree with TRBD2. The CDR3 consists of 15 residues. In germline, CDR1 is LGHDT, CDR2 YNNKEL (reference sequence). J lost 4 bases, V lost 1 base, and 6 bases had no gene match.

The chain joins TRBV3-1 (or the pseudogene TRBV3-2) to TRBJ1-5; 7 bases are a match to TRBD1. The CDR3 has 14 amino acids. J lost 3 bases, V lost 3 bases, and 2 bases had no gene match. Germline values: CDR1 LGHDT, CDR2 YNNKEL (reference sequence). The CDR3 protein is CASSQGQPNQPQHF. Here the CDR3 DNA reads TGTGCCAGCAGCCAGGGACAGCCCAATCAGCCCCAGCATTTT.

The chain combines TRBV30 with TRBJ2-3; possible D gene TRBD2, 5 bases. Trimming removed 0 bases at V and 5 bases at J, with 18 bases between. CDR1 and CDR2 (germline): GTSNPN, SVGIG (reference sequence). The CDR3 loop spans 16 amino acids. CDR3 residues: CAWSVGLAGGGDTQYF. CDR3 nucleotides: TGTGCCTGGAGTGTAGGGCTAGCCGGAGGAGGAGATACGCAGTATTTT. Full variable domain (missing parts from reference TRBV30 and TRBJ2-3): SQTIHQWPATLVQPVGSPLSLECTVEGTSNPNLYWYRQAAGRGLQLLFYSVGIGQISSEVPQNLSASRPQDRQFILSSKKLLLSDSGFYLCAWSVGLAGGGDTQYFGPGTRLTVL.

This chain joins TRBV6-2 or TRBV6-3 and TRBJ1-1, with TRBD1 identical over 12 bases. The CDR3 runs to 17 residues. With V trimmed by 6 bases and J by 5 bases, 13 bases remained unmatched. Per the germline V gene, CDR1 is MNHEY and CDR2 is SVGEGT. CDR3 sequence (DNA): TGTGCCAGCAGCCCCAACCGGGACAGGGGGCTGAGGACTGAAGCTTTCTTT. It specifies CASSPNRDRGLRTEAFF.

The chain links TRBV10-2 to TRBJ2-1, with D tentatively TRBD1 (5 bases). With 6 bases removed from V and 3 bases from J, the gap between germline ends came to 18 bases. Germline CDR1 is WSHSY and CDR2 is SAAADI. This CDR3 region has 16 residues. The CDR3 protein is CASSQSLGALYNEQFF. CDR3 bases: TGCGCCAGCAGCCAATCTCTAGGGGCCCTCTACAATGAGCAGTTCTTC.

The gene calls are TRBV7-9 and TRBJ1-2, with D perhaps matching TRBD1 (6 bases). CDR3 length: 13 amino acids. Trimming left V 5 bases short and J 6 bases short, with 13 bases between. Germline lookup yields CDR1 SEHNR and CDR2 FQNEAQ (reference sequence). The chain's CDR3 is CASSLLDSDGYTF. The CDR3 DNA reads TGTGCCAGCAGCCTCCTGGACAGCGATGGCTACACCTTC. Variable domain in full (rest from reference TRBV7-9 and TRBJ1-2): DTGVSQNPRHKITKRGQNVTFRCDPISEHNRLYWYRQTLGQGPEFLTYFQNEAQLEKSRLLSDRFSAERPKGSFSTLEIQRTEQGDSAMYLCASSLLDSDGYTFGSGTRLTVV.

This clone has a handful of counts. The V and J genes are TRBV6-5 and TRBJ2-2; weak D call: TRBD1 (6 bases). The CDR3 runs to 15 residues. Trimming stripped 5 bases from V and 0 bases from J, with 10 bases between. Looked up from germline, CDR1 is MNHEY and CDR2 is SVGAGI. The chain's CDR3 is CASSRWDTNTGELFF. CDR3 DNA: TGTGCCAGCAGTAGGTGGGACACGAACACCGGGGAGCTGTTTTTT.

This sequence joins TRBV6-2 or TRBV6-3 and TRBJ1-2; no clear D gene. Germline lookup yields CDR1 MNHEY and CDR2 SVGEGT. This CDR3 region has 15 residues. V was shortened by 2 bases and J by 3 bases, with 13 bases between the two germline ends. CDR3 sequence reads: CASSYGYLGHYGYTF. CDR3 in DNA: TGTGCCAGCAGTTACGGGTATCTTGGGCACTATGGCTACACCTTC.

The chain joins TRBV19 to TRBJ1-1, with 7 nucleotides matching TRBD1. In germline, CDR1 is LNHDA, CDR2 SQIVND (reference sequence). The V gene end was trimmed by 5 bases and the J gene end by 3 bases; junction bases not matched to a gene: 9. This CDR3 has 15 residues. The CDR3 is CASSSRGQGDTEAFF. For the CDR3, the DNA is TGTGCCAGTAGTTCTAGGGGCCAGGGGGACACTGAAGCTTTCTTT.

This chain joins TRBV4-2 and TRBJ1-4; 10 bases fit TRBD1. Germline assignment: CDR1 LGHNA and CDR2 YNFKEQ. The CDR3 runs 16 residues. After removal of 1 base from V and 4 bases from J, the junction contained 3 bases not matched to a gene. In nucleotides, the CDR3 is TGTGCCAGCAGCCAAGGGGGACAGGGGCGTAATGAAAAACTGTTTTTT. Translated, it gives CASSQGGQGRNEKLFF.

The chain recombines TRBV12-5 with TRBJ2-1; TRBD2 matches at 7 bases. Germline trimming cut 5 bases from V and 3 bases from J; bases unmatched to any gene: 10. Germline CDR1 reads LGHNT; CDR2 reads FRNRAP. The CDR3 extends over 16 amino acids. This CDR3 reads CASGPPRGGSYNEQFF. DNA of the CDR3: TGTGCTAGTGGTCCGCCTCGGGGCGGGAGCTACAATGAGCAGTTCTTC.

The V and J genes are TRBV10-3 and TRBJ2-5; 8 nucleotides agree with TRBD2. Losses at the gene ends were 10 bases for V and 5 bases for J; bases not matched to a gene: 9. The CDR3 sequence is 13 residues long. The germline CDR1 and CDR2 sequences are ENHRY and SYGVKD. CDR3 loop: CATKRESVETQYF. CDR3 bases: TGTGCCACCAAGCGGGAGAGTGTGGAGACCCAGTACTTC.

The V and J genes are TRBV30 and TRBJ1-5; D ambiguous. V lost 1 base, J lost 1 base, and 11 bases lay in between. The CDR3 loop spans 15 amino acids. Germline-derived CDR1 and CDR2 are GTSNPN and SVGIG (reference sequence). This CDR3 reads CAWSESGTSNQPQHF. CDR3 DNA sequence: TGTGCCTGGAGTGAGTCAGGAACAAGCAATCAGCCCCAGCATTTT.

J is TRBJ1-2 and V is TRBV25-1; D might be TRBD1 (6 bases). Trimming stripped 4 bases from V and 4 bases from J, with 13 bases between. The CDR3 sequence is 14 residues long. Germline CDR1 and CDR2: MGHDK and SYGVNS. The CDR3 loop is CASSGDRFGYGYTF. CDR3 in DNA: TGTGCCAGCAGTGGAGACAGGTTCGGCTATGGCTACACCTTC.

The CDR3: CASRGQGANTGELFF. The CDR3 DNA is TGTGCCAGCAGGGGACAGGGGGCTAACACCGGGGAGCTGTTTTTT. This chain joins TRBV6-5 and TRBJ2-2; the match to TRBD1 covers 12 bases. With V trimmed by 6 bases and J by 2 bases, 1 base remained unmatched. Germline CDR1 is MNHEY and CDR2 is SVGAGI. This CDR3 is built from 15 residues.

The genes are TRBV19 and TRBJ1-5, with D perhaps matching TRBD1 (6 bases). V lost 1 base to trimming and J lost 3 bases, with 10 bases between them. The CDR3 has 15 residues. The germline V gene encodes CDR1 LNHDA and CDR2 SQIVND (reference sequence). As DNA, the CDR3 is TGTGCCAGTAGTATAGTCAGGACAGTCAATCAGCCCCAGCATTTT. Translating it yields CASSIVRTVNQPQHF.

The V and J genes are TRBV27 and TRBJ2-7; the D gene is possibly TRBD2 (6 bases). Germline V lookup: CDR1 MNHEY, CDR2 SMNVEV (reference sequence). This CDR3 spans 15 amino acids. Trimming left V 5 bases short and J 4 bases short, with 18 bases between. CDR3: CASSPQGGDAYEQYF. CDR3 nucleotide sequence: TGTGCCAGCAGTCCTCAGGGAGGCGACGCGTACGAGCAGTACTTC.

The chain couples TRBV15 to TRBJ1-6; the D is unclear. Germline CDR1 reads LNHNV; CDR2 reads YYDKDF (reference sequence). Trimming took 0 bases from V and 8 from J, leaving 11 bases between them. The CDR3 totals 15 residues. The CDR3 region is CATSRDGYGDSPLHF. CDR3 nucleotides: TGTGCCACCAGCAGAGATGGGTACGGGGATTCACCCCTCCACTTT.

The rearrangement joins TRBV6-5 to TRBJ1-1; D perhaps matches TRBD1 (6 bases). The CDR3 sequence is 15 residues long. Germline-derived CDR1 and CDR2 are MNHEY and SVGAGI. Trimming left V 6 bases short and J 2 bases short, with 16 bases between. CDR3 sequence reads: CASRWGPGGNTEAFF. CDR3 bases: TGTGCCAGCAGGTGGGGGCCCGGCGGAAACACTGAAGCTTTCTTT.

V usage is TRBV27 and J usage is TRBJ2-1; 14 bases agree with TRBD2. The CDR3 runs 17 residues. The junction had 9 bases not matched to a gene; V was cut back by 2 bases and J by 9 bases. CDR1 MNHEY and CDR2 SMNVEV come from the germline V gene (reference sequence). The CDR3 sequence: CASSLLGLAGGTSEQFF. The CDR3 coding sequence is TGTGCCAGCAGTTTACTCGGACTAGCGGGAGGTACGAGTGAGCAGTTCTTC.

CDR3 nucleotides: TGTGCCAGCAGCTTAGATGCAACGGTAGAAGCTTTCTTT. It specifies CASSLDATVEAFF. The chain is built from TRBV7-3 and TRBJ1-1, with D unresolved. Germline values: CDR1 SGHTA, CDR2 FQGTGA. The CDR3 spans 13 residues. Trimming took off 2 bases at V and 8 bases at J, with 12 bases between the two ends. The whole variable domain, filled in from reference TRBV7-3 and TRBJ1-1, reads GAGVSQTPSNKVTEKGKYVELRCDPISGHTALYWYRQSLGQGPEFLIYFQGTGAADDSGLPNDRFFAVRPEGSVSTLKIQRTERGDSAVYLCASSLDATVEAFFGQGTRLTVV.

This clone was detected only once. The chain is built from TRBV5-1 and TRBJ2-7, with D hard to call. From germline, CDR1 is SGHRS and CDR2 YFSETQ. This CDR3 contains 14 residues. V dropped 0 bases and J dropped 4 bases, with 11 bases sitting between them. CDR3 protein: CASSLGDIGYEQYF. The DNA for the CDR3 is TGCGCCAGCAGCTTGGGTGACATTGGGTACGAGCAGTACTTC.

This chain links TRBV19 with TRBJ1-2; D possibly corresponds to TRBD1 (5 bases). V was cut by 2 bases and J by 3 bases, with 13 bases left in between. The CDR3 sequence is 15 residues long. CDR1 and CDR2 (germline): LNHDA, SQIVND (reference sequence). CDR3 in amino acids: CASSIRSGGYYGYTF. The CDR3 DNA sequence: TGTGCCAGTAGTATAAGGTCCGGGGGTTACTATGGCTACACCTTC.